Listed here are 21 T cell receptor beta chains from one sample, sequenced in a study of molecular identifiers for immune sequencing clone quantification. TCRdb reanalysed the PCR reads using MiXCR and keeps one entry per CDR3 protein. The table lists about 300,000 distinct CDR3 sequences, 20% to 25% of them singletons. Sequenced material: naive CD8+ T cells from blood, with Jurkat cell RNA spiked in. Subset given: FACS-sorted CD8+CD4-CCR7+CD45RA+ naive T cells. All receptors derive from a human donor in good health. Some libraries in this study had Jurkat cell RNA spiked in.

In its sample, this clonotype was seen once. The J gene is TRBJ2-1, the V gene TRBV29-1; D is undetermined. Trimming left V 2 bases short and J 0 bases short, with 11 bases between. Germline V gene lookup returns CDR1 SQVTM and CDR2 ANQGSEA. The CDR3 is 15 residues long. CDR3: CSVEFRTSSYNEQFF. The CDR3 bases are TGCAGCGTTGAATTCCGCACAAGCTCCTACAATGAGCAGTTCTTC.

The chain couples TRBV7-9 to TRBJ2-7; D might be TRBD1 (6 bases). Germline V lookup: CDR1 SEHNR, CDR2 FQNEAQ (reference sequence). The CDR3 consists of 16 residues. Deletions cut 3 bases from V and 3 bases from J, with 18 bases between. The CDR3 sequence: CASSFPPGTYGYEQYF. CDR3 nucleotides: TGTGCCAGCAGCTTCCCTCCCGGGACATACGGCTACGAGCAGTACTTC.

Comment on this clonotype: A much more abundant neighbour one base away suggests this may be a read error. This CDR3 reads CASSLGTGGPMRDEQFF. For the CDR3, the DNA is TGTGCCAGCAGCTTAGGGACAGGGGGCCCGATGCGTGATGAGCAGTTCTTC. The genes are TRBV7-3 and TRBJ2-1; 12 nucleotides agree with TRBD1. The germline gives CDR1 SGHTA, CDR2 FQGTGA. The CDR3 totals 17 residues. The J segment lost 8 bases and the V segment lost 2 bases, leaving 10 bases of the junction unmatched.

To note about this clonotype: A much bigger clone sits one base away, suggesting this may be a read error. V is TRBV30 and J is TRBJ1-2, with D maybe TRBD1 (5 bases). CDR1 and CDR2 from the germline V gene are GTSNPN and SVGIG (reference sequence). CDR3 size: 13 residues. V was cut by 4 bases and J by 5 bases, with 14 bases left in between. The CDR3 DNA sequence: TGTGCCTGGAATGTAACGGGACCGTATGGCTACACCTTC. Its translation: CAWNVTGPYGYTF.

Comments on this clonotype: This could be a read error, since a much larger clone is one nucleotide away. J is TRBJ1-2 and V is TRBV3-1, with 7 bases fitting TRBD1. Germline CDR1 LGHDT, CDR2 YNNKEL (reference sequence). The CDR3 consists of 13 residues. The CDR3 DNA follows: TGTGCCAGCAGCCCGGGACAGAGCTATGGCTGCACCTTC. Its protein product is CASSPGQSYGCTF.

There are a few counts of this clonotype. V gene TRBV4-3 combines with J gene TRBJ1-4; 8 bases line up with TRBD1. This CDR3 is built from 16 residues. Germline CDR1 is LGHNA and CDR2 is YSLEER. V was pared by 3 bases and J by 0 bases, with 3 bases of the junction left unmatched. The DNA for the CDR3 is TGCGCCAGCAGCCAGTTGACAGGGGCAACTAATGAAAAACTGTTTTTT. Encoded protein: CASSQLTGATNEKLFF.

This clonotype was counted at least ten times. The genes are TRBV2 and TRBJ2-3; D is unclear. The CDR3 loop spans 11 amino acids. V gave up 8 bases and J gave up 7 bases, with 10 bases separating them. Germline loops: CDR1 SNHLY, CDR2 FYNNEI. The CDR3 sequence is CASQLPNTQYF. In nucleotides, the CDR3 is TGTGCCAGCCAGCTTCCGAATACGCAGTATTTT.

The sample holds many counts of this clonotype. V usage is TRBV20-1 and J usage is TRBJ1-4; D call uncertain. CDR3 length: 15 residues. Trimming shortened V by 5 bases and J by 4 bases, and 17 bases separated the two germline ends. CDR1 is DFQATT, CDR2 SNEGSKA, per germline (reference sequence). CDR3 sequence (DNA): TGCAGTGCTGCCCTCCCCGGGCCATTTAATGAAAAACTGTTTTTT. This sequence encodes CSAALPGPFNEKLFF.

This clonotype was detected ten times or more. The chain recombines TRBV7-9 with TRBJ2-4, with unresolved D. The CDR3 has 15 residues. Trimming took off 0 bases at V and 0 bases at J, with 6 bases between the two ends. Germline V gives CDR1 SEHNR, CDR2 FQNEAQ (reference sequence). The chain's CDR3 is CASSLAQVAKNIQYF. For the CDR3, the DNA is TGTGCCAGCAGCTTAGCGCAGGTAGCCAAAAACATTCAGTACTTC.

This clonotype was seen many times. The rearrangement uses TRBV7-2 and TRBJ1-5; D is possibly TRBD1 (5 bases). Germline V gene lookup returns CDR1 SGHTA and CDR2 FQGNSA. This CDR3 comprises 15 residues. Between the trimmed V and J ends, which lost 4 bases and 6 bases, there was a span of 16 bases. CDR3 nucleotide sequence: TGTGCCAGCAGCTCAGTCCCAGGGTGGGGTCAGCCCCAGCATTTT. Its protein product is CASSSVPGWGQPQHF.

This clonotype has only a few counts. A much larger clone lies one base from this, so it may be a read error. The gene calls are TRBV25-1 and TRBJ2-7; the D gene is possibly TRBD1 (5 bases). The ends were cut back, 4 bases at V and 0 bases at J, with 13 bases in the middle. The germline V gene encodes CDR1 MGHDK and CDR2 SYGVNS. The CDR3 has 15 residues. The CDR3, as DNA: TGTGCCAGCAGTGGACCCCGGACAAGCTCCTACGAGCAGTACTTC. This codes for CASSGPRTSSYEQYF.

This clonotype was counted ten times or more. The chain recombines TRBV18 with TRBJ1-4; D possibly corresponds to TRBD1 (5 bases). The CDR3 totals 14 residues. Trimming shortened V by 1 base and J by 8 bases, and 11 bases separated the two germline ends. The germline gives CDR1 KGHSH, CDR2 LQKENI. DNA of the CDR3: TGTGCCAGCTCACCACAAGGGGTGGACGAAAAACTGTTTTTT. Translation: CASSPQGVDEKLFF.

This clonotype was counted at least ten times. The rearrangement links TRBV28 to TRBJ2-3, with D uncertain. The V end was cut by 7 bases, the J end by 5 bases, with 10 bases between. The CDR3 has 12 amino acids. The germline V gene has CDR1 MDHEN and CDR2 SYDVKM. CDR3 region: CASTPLGDTQYF. The CDR3 DNA reads TGTGCCAGCACCCCCTTAGGAGATACGCAGTATTTT.

This clonotype has ten or more counts. The chain links TRBV14 to TRBJ1-2; tentative D call: TRBD1 (5 bases). The CDR3 loop spans 14 amino acids. Trimming left V 2 bases short and J 4 bases short, with 11 bases between. Germline CDR1 and CDR2: SGHDN and FVKESK. Here the CDR3 DNA reads TGTGCCAGCAGCCAACAGGGCTACTTCTATGGCTACACCTTC. Residues: CASSQQGYFYGYTF.

Comment on this clonotype: A read error may be the cause here, since a much bigger clone is one base away. V gene TRBV5-3 combines with J gene TRBJ1-1; D perhaps matches TRBD1 (5 bases). TRBV5-3 is an open reading frame whose function is uncertain. CDR3 length equals 14 residues. CDR3 in amino acids: CASSLAAGHTETFF. The DNA of the CDR3 is TGTGCCAGCAGCTTGGCAGCAGGGCACACTGAAACTTTCTTT.

This clonotype was seen a few times. This sequence joins TRBV27 and TRBJ2-7; D might be TRBD1 (6 bases). V lost 6 bases to trimming and J lost 2 bases, with 17 bases between them. The CDR3 loop spans 15 amino acids. Germline assignment: CDR1 MNHEY and CDR2 SMNVEV (reference sequence). CDR3 sequence: CASRRTGQGTYEQYF. CDR3 nucleotides: TGTGCCAGCAGACGAACGGGCCAGGGGACCTACGAGCAGTACTTC.

This clonotype was observed many times. The rearrangement uses TRBV30 and TRBJ1-5; perhaps TRBD1 as D (6 bases). Germline CDR1 and CDR2: GTSNPN and SVGIG (reference sequence). The CDR3 length is 14 residues. V was shortened by 2 bases and J by 4 bases, with 12 bases between the two germline ends. CDR3 DNA: TGTGCCTGGAGTCCGGACAGTGGTAATCAGCCCCAGCATTTT. Protein: CAWSPDSGNQPQHF.

This clonotype was found many times. The chain employs TRBV5-6 and TRBJ2-7; the D gene is possibly TRBD2 (5 bases). The CDR3 has 12 amino acids. Germline V gene data show CDR1 as SGHDT and CDR2 as YYEEEE. The germline V and J ends were trimmed by 1 base and 5 bases, with 7 bases remaining between them. The CDR3 spells CASSLTADEQYF. DNA for the CDR3: TGTGCCAGCAGCTTGACAGCGGACGAGCAGTACTTC.

This clonotype was counted many times. The chain joins TRBV7-2 to TRBJ2-1; 8 bases agree with TRBD2. CDR3 size: 13 residues. Per the germline V gene, CDR1 is SGHTA and CDR2 is FQGNSA. With 4 bases clipped from V and 7 bases from J, the junction kept 3 bases outside the gene matches. CDR3 amino acids: CASSSGLVNEQFF. The CDR3 nucleotides read TGTGCCAGCAGCTCGGGACTAGTGAATGAGCAGTTCTTC.

As to this clonotype: This may stem from a read error, because a much larger clone lies one nucleotide away. This chain's CDR3 is CASSHPGLDSTDTQYF. The CDR3 nucleotides read TGCGCCAGCAGCCATCCCGGACTAGACTCAACAGATACGCAGTATTTT. The genes are TRBV5-1 and TRBJ2-3, with TRBD2 matching 7 bases. The CDR3 spans 16 residues. CDR1 and CDR2 from the germline V gene are SGHRS and YFSETQ. The J segment lost 3 bases and the V segment lost 4 bases, leaving 11 bases of the junction unmatched. The full variable domain, rest sourced from reference TRBV5-1 and TRBJ2-3, is KAGVTQTPRYLIKTRGQQVTLSCSPISGHRSVSWYQQTPGQGLQFLFEYFSETQRNKGNFPGRFSGRQFSNSRSEMNVSTLELGDSALYLCASSHPGLDSTDTQYFGPGTRLTVL.

This clonotype was seen at least ten times. The chain carries TRBV29-1 and TRBJ2-6; no definite D call. CDR1 and CDR2 from the germline V gene are SQVTM and ANQGSEA. This CDR3 spans 15 amino acids. Trimming removed 1 base from V and 1 base from J, with 8 bases in between. CDR3 in DNA: TGCAGCGTTGAAGGGTGGCAGTCTGGGGCCAACGTCCTGACTTTC. Translating gives CSVEGWQSGANVLTF.